The rows below give T cell receptor beta chains drawn from one sample of a study of T cell repertoires in cytomegalovirus infection. A single record per CDR3 protein comes from TCRdb applying MiXCR to the reads. This sample yields under 200,000 distinct CDR3 sequences, of which roughly 21% are seen a single time; about 25% belongs to the top ten. Their antigens are not known. The sequences come from CD8+ T cells from cultured PBMCs, collected from culture after CMV antigen stimulation. All receptors derive from a human donor in good health (CMV status not recorded). Some clones in this sample may be carry-over from other donors' samples. Both conserved end residues are part of each CDR3. A D gene is named only where the DNA matches it firmly. Only part of the rows carry a size: once, few, many, or a class if the clone is expanded.

V gene,D gene,J gene,clone size,CDR3 protein,CDR3 DNA
TRBV11-2,-,TRBJ2-7,-,CASSWSGSYEQYF,TGTGCCAGCAGCTGGAGCGGTTCCTACGAGCAGTACTTC
TRBV6-6,-,TRBJ2-5,-,CASSLRDIQETQYF,TGTGCCAGCAGTCTCCGGGACATCCAAGAGACCCAGTACTTC
TRBV19,-,TRBJ1-2,-,CASSIPRTELLYGYTF,TGTGCCAGTAGTATACCCCGGACAGAATTACTCTATGGCTACACCTTC
TRBV6-2/TRBV6-3,-,TRBJ1-3,few,CASSYSPAGDTIYF,TGTGCCAGCAGTTACTCTCCGGCCGGGGACACCATATATTTT
TRBV9,-,TRBJ2-1,-,CASSVDVSFASYNEQFF,TGTGCCAGCAGCGTAGACGTCAGCTTCGCCTCCTACAATGAGCAGTTCTTC
TRBV12-3/TRBV12-4,-,TRBJ2-7,few,CASSAKLTYEQYF,TGTGCCAGCAGCGCAAAACTTACCTACGAGCAGTACTTC
TRBV9,-,TRBJ2-6,once,CASSANPSDDPNPGANVLTF,TGTGCCAGCAGCGCCAACCCATCGGACGATCCTAATCCGGGGGCCAACGTCCTGACTTTC
TRBV6-2/TRBV6-3,-,TRBJ1-1,-,CATSEGTEAFF,TGTGCCACCTCGGAGGGGACTGAAGCTTTCTTT
TRBV4-3,TRBD1,TRBJ2-1,few,CASSAPSGDRPLFGGYNEQFF,TGCGCCAGCAGCGCCCCCTCAGGGGACAGGCCCTTGTTTGGAGGATACAATGAGCAGTTCTTC
TRBV6-6,-,TRBJ2-2,-,CASTYTRDLNTGELFF,TGTGCCAGTACCTATACCCGGGACCTTAACACCGGGGAGCTGTTTTTT
TRBV7-2,-,TRBJ2-3,-,CASSFPLLGDGGESTDTQYF,TGTGCCAGCAGCTTCCCTCTTTTGGGCGACGGAGGGGAAAGCACAGATACGCAGTATTTT
TRBV2,-,TRBJ2-1,-,CASIDSYNEQFF,TGTGCCAGCATAGACAGTTACAATGAGCAGTTCTTC
TRBV12-3/TRBV12-4,-,TRBJ2-2,many,CASSITGLSPTGELFF,TGTGCCAGCAGTATTACAGGGCTATCCCCCACCGGGGAGCTGTTTTTT
TRBV4-3,TRBD1,TRBJ1-5,-,CASSQYPLGQLNQPQHF,TGCGCCAGCAGCCAGTACCCCTTGGGACAGCTAAATCAGCCCCAGCATTTT
TRBV27,-,TRBJ1-5,-,CASSLSGTDDQPQHF,TGTGCCAGCAGTTTGTCCGGGACCGACGATCAGCCCCAGCATTTT
TRBV12-3/TRBV12-4,TRBD1,TRBJ2-2,-,CASSGTGATGELFF,TGTGCCAGCAGTGGGACAGGGGCCACCGGGGAGCTGTTTTTT
TRBV7-2,-,TRBJ1-6,few,CASTPLNAYNSPLHF,TGTGCCAGCACCCCCCTGAACGCCTATAATTCACCCCTCCACTTT
TRBV7-9,-,TRBJ2-4,-,CASSSSDGGAKNIQYF,TGTGCCAGCAGCTCAAGCGACGGGGGAGCCAAAAACATTCAGTACTTC
TRBV27,TRBD2,TRBJ2-5,-,CASSYLRGGQETQYF,TGTGCCAGCAGTTACTTGCGGGGGGGACAAGAGACCCAGTACTTC
TRBV6-5,-,TRBJ1-5,few,CASSYQGIGQPQHF,TGTGCCAGCAGTTATCAGGGGATAGGTCAGCCCCAGCATTTT
TRBV5-6,-,TRBJ2-7,few,CASSLVGSSYEQYF,TGTGCCAGCAGCTTGGTGGGCAGTTCCTACGAGCAGTACTTC
TRBV7-2,-,TRBJ2-7,few,CASSLVGVTYEQYF,TGTGCCAGCAGCTTAGTCGGGGTAACCTACGAGCAGTACTTC
TRBV7-2,TRBD2,TRBJ2-3,few,CASSLVRGGGDTQYF,TGTGCCAGCAGCTTAGTTCGGGGGGGCGGGGATACGCAGTATTTT
TRBV7-2,TRBD2,TRBJ2-1,-,CASNPSGGARSEQFF,TGTGCCAGCAACCCTAGCGGGGGGGCTCGGAGTGAGCAGTTCTTC